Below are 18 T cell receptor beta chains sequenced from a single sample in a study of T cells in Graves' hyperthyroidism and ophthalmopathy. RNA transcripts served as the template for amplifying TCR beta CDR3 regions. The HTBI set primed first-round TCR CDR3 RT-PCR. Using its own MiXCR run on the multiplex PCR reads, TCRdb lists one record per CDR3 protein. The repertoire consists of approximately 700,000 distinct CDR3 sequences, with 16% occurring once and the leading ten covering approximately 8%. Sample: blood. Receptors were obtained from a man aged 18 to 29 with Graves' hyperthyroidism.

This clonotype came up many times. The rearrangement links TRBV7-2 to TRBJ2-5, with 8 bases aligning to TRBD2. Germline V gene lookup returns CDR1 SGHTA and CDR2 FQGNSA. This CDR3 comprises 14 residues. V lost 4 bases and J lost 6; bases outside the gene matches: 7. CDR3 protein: CASSSRRGDKTQYF. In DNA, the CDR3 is TGTGCCAGCAGCTCGAGGCGGGGGGATAAGACCCAGTACTTC. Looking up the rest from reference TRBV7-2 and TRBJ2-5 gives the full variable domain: GAGVSQSPSNKVTEKGKDVELRCDPISGHTALYWYRQSLGQGLEFLIYFQGNSAPDKSGLPSDRFSAERTGGSVSTLTIQRTQQEDSAVYLCASSSRRGDKTQYFGPGTRLLVL.

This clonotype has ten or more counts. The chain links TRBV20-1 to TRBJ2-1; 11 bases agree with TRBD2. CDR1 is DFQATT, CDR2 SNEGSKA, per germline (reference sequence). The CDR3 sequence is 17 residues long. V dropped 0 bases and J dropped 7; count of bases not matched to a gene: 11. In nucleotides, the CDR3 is TGCAGTGCTAGAGATCAACGTCTAGCGGGAGGACGGAATGAGCAGTTCTTC. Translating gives CSARDQRLAGGRNEQFF.

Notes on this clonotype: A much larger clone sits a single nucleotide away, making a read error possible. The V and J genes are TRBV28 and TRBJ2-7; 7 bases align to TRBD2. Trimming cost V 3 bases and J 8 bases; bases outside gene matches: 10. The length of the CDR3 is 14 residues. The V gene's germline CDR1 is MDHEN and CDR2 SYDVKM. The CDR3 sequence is CASSFGAGPNKQYF. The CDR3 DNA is TGTGCCAGCAGTTTCGGAGCGGGACCTAACAAGCAGTACTTC.

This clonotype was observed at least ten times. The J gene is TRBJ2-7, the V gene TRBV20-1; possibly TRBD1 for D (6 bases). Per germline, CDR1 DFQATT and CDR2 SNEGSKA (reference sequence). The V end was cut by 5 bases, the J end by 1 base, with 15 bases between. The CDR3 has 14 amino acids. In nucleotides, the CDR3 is TGCAGTGCTGGACGGACAGCCTTTTCCTACGAGCAGTACTTC. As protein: CSAGRTAFSYEQYF.

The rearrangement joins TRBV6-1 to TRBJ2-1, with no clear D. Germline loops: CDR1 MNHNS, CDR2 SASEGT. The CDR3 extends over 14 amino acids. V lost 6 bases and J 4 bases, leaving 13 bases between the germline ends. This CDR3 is CASSLSYSYNEQFF. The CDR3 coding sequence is TGTGCCAGCAGCCTGTCCTACTCGTACAATGAGCAGTTCTTC.

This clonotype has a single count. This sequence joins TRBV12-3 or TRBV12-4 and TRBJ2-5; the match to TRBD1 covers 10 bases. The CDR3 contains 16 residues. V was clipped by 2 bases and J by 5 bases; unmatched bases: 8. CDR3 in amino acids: CASSLIPGQGSETQYF. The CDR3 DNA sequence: TGTGCCAGCAGTTTAATTCCGGGACAGGGGTCGGAGACCCAGTACTTC.

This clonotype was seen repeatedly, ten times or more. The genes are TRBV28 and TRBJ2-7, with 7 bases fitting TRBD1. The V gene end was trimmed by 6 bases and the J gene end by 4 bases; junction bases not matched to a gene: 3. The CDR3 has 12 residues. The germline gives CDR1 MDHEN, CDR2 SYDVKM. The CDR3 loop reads CASSPQGYEQYF. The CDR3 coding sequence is TGTGCCAGCAGCCCACAGGGGTACGAGCAGTACTTC.

The CDR3 sequence: CASSPRAAGGKSNYGYTF. CDR3 sequence (DNA): TGCGCCAGCAGCCCAAGGGCCGCAGGGGGCAAAAGTAACTATGGCTACACCTTC. This chain uses TRBV4-3 with TRBJ1-2; 8 bases align to TRBD1. V shed 4 bases, J shed 1 base, and the junction held 14 bases outside the gene matches. CDR3 length: 18 residues. From germline, CDR1 is LGHNA and CDR2 YSLEER.

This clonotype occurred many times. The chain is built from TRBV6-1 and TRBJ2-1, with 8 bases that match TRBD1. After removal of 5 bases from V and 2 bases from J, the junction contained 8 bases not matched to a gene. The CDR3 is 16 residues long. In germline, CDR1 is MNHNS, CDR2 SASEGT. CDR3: CASSTRGRGTYNEQFF. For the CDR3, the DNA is TGTGCCAGCAGTACCAGGGGGCGCGGTACCTACAATGAGCAGTTCTTC.

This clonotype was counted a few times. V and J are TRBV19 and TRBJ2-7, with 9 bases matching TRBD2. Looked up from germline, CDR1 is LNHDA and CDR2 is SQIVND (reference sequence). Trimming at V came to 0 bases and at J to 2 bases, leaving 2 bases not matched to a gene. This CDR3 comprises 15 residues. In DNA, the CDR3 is TGTGCCAGTAGTATAGAAAGCGGGAGGACCTACGAGCAGTACTTC. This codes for CASSIESGRTYEQYF.

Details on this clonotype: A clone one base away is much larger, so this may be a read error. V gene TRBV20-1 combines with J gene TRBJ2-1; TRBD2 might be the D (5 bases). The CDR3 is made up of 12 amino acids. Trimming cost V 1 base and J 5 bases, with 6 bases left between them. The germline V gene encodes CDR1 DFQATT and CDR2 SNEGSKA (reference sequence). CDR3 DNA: TGCAGTGCTAGAGGAGGGCACAATGAGCAGTTCTTC. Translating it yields CSARGGHNEQFF.

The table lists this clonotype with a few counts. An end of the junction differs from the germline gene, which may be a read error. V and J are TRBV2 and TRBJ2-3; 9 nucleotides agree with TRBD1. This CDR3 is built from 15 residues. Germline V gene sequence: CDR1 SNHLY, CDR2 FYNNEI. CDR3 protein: CASSGGQGLTGTQYF. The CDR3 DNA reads TGTGCCAGCAGTGGGGGACAGGGCCTTACAGGTACGCAGTATTTT.

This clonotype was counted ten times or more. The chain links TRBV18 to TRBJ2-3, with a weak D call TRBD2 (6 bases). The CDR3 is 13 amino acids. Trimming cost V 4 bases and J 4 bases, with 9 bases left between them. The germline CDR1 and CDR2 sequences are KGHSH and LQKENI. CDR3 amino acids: CASSLRESDTQYF. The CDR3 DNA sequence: TGTGCCAGCTCACTTCGGGAGTCAGATACGCAGTATTTT.

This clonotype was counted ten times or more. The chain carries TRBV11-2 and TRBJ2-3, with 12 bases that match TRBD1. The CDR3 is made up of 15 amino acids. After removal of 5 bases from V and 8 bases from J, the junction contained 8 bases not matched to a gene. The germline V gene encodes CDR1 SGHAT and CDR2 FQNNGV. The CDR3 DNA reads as TGTGCCAGCAGCCGACCCGGGACAGGGGGCTTTACGCAGTATTTT. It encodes CASSRPGTGGFTQYF.

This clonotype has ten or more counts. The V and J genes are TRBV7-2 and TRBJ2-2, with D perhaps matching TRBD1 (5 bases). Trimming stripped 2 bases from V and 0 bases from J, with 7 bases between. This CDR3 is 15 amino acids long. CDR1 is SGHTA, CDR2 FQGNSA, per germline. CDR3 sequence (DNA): TGTGCCAGCAGCTTACAGGGATCGAACACCGGGGAGCTGTTTTTT. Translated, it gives CASSLQGSNTGELFF.

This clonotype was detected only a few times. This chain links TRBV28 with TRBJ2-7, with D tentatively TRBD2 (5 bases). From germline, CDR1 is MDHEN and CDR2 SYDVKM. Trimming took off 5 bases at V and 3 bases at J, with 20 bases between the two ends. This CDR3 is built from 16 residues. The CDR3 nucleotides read TGTGCCAGCAGTCCCGTCGCGAACGGGATCAACTACGAGCAGTACTTC. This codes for CASSPVANGINYEQYF.

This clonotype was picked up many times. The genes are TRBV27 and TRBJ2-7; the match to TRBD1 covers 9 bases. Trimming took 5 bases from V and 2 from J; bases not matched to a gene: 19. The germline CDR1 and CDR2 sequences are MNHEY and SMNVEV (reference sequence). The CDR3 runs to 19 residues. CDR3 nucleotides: TGTGCCAGCAGTCTGGGACAGGGACTTAGCGAGCTCCATCCCTACGAGCAGTACTTC. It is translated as CASSLGQGLSELHPYEQYF.

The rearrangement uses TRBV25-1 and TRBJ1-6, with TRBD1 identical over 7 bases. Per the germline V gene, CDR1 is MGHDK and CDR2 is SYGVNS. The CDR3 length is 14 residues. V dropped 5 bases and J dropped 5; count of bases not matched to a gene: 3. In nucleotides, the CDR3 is TGTGCCAGCAGTCAGACAGGGCATAATTCACCCCTCCACTTT. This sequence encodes CASSQTGHNSPLHF.